Shown below are 26 T cell receptor beta chains from a single sample sequenced in a study of blood T cell repertoires in COVID-19. Profiling relied on immunoSEQ multiplex PCR, and the TCRdb table lists in-frame clones only, not all of them. The table records fewer than 250,000 clones, 83% of them present only once. Sequences were obtained from peripheral blood. These receptors were obtained from a woman between 40 and 50 years old with active or convalescent COVID-19.

The rearrangement joins TRBV9 to TRBJ1-2; 9 bases align to TRBD1. Germline trimming cut 4 bases from V and 1 base from J; bases unmatched to any gene: 5. The CDR3 has 15 amino acids. Germline values: CDR1 SGDLS, CDR2 YYNGEE. CDR3 DNA sequence: TGTGCCAGCAGCCCCCGGGACAGGGTTAACTATGGCTACACCTTC. The encoded protein is CASSPRDRVNYGYTF.

The chain links TRBV19 to TRBJ1-5; maybe TRBD1 (6 bases). The CDR3 is 19 amino acids. The ends were cut back, 4 bases at V and 7 bases at J, with 29 bases in the middle. Per the germline V gene, CDR1 is LNHDA and CDR2 is SQIVND (reference sequence). Here the CDR3 reads CASSTQPPRGRGSWQPQHF. The CDR3 bases are TGTGCCAGTAGTACTCAACCTCCCCGTGGCAGGGGATCGTGGCAGCCCCAGCATTTT.

With respect to this clone: Other nucleotide sequences from this sample produce the same CDR3. J is TRBJ2-7 and V is TRBV11-3; D ambiguous. Trimming left V 1 base short and J 1 base short, with 8 bases between. Germline CDR1 reads SGHNT; CDR2 reads YENEEA. The CDR3 totals 14 residues. CDR3 in DNA: TGTGCCAGCAGCTTAGGGTCCGGGTCCTACGAGCAGTACTTC. Protein: CASSLGSGSYEQYF.

At least ten counts were recorded for this clone. The chain is built from TRBV3-1 (or the pseudogene TRBV3-2) and TRBJ2-3, with a possible D match to TRBD2 (5 bases). The germline V gene encodes CDR1 LGHDT and CDR2 YNNKEL (reference sequence). CDR3 size: 15 residues. The ends were cut back, 1 base at V and 6 bases at J, with 14 bases in the middle. CDR3 bases: TGTGCCAGCAGCCAAGGAAACCTAGCAGCCGATACGCAGTATTTT. Translated: CASSQGNLAADTQYF.

In this sample, this clone turned up once. The CDR3 coding sequence is TGTGCCACCAGTGATTCGCAGGGAAACGATCAGCCCCAGCATTTT. It specifies CATSDSQGNDQPQHF. The rearrangement joins TRBV24-1 to TRBJ1-5; D possibly corresponds to TRBD1 (5 bases). With 2 bases removed from V and 5 bases from J, the gap between germline ends came to 12 bases. Germline-derived CDR1 and CDR2 are KGHDR and SFDVKD. The CDR3 contains 15 residues.

This clone was observed a few times. The rearrangement joins TRBV5-1 to TRBJ2-5; 8 bases fit TRBD1. V lost 0 bases to trimming and J lost 4 bases; unmatched junction nucleotides: 2. The CDR3 is 14 residues long. Germline lookup yields CDR1 SGHRS and CDR2 YFSETQ. The CDR3 region is CASSLAGQGETQYF. The CDR3 DNA is TGCGCCAGCAGCTTGGCAGGACAGGGAGAGACCCAGTACTTC.

V gene TRBV18 combines with J gene TRBJ1-5; the match to TRBD1 covers 7 bases. The germline gives CDR1 KGHSH, CDR2 LQKENI. The ends lost 3 bases at V and 5 bases at J; junction bases unmatched: 7. The CDR3 loop spans 15 amino acids. DNA for the CDR3: TGTGCCAGCTCACCGACAGGGTCTCCGGATCAGCCCCAGCATTTT. Its protein product is CASSPTGSPDQPQHF. The complete variable domain, with remaining parts taken from reference TRBV18 and TRBJ1-5, reads NAGVMQNPRHLVRRRGQEARLRCSPMKGHSHVYWYRQLPEEGLKFMVYLQKENIIDESGMPKERFSAEFPKEGPSILRIQQVVRGDSAAYFCASSPTGSPDQPQHFGDGTRLSIL.

This rearrangement joins TRBV28 to TRBJ2-1; the match to TRBD2 covers 9 bases. Trimming cost V 2 bases and J 4 bases; bases outside gene matches: 3. This CDR3 comprises 15 residues. Germline V lookup: CDR1 MDHEN, CDR2 SYDVKM. The CDR3 nucleotides read TGTGCCAGCAGTTTAGCGGGAGGGGGTTACAATGAGCAGTTCTTC. Protein sequence: CASSLAGGGYNEQFF.

CDR3 in DNA: TGTGCCACCAGTGATCGGGGGGACAGGAGAAGGTTCAATGAGCAGTTCTTC. Translated: CATSDRGDRRRFNEQFF. The rearrangement links TRBV24-1 to TRBJ2-1; the D gene is possibly TRBD1 (8 bases). The CDR3 is made up of 17 amino acids. The germline CDR1 and CDR2 sequences are KGHDR and SFDVKD. Trimming removed 3 bases at V and 6 bases at J, with 20 bases between.

CDR3 sequence: CASSFQTGRGEQYF. For the CDR3, the DNA is TGTGCCAGCAGCTTCCAAACGGGCAGGGGCGAGCAGTACTTC. The J gene is TRBJ2-7, the V gene TRBV9, with D perhaps matching TRBD1 (6 bases). CDR1 is SGDLS, CDR2 YYNGEE, per germline. The CDR3 has 14 amino acids. V was cut by 4 bases and J by 6 bases, with 17 bases left in between.

The chain couples TRBV28 to TRBJ1-2; the D is unclear. Trimming took 5 bases from V and 7 from J, leaving 17 bases between them. CDR3 size: 14 residues. The germline gives CDR1 MDHEN, CDR2 SYDVKM. CDR3 protein: CASSAAWQYGGYTF. CDR3 in DNA: TGTGCCAGCAGTGCCGCTTGGCAGTATGGTGGCTACACCTTC.

The chain combines TRBV7-9 with TRBJ1-3; D unclear. Germline lookup yields CDR1 SEHNR and CDR2 FQNEAQ (reference sequence). V was cut by 4 bases and J by 2 bases, with 9 bases left in between. This CDR3 has 14 amino acids. As DNA, the CDR3 is TGTGCCAGCAGCTCCGGGGTTCCTGGAAACACCATATATTTT. It encodes CASSSGVPGNTIYF.

The rearrangement joins TRBV24-1 to TRBJ1-5; D gene ambiguous. The CDR3 has 14 amino acids. The germline V and J ends were trimmed by 5 bases and 5 bases, with 12 bases remaining between them. The germline V gene has CDR1 KGHDR and CDR2 SFDVKD. CDR3: CATSVGRGDQPQHF. The CDR3 region has the DNA TGTGCCACCAGTGTTGGTAGAGGAGATCAGCCCCAGCATTTT.

The J gene is TRBJ2-7, the V gene TRBV30, with D maybe TRBD1 (6 bases). V lost 6 bases and J 6 bases, leaving 18 bases between the germline ends. In germline, CDR1 is GTSNPN, CDR2 SVGIG (reference sequence). CDR3 length: 13 amino acids. The CDR3 here is CACAEWTVREQYF. The CDR3 coding sequence is TGTGCCTGCGCCGAGTGGACAGTGCGCGAGCAGTACTTC. The whole variable domain, remainder taken from reference TRBV30 and TRBJ2-7, is SQTIHQWPATLVQPVGSPLSLECTVEGTSNPNLYWYRQAAGRGLQLLFYSVGIGQISSEVPQNLSASRPQDRQFILSSKKLLLSDSGFYLCACAEWTVREQYFGPGTRLTVT.

V is TRBV27 and J is TRBJ2-7; TRBD1 might be the D (6 bases). Germline lookup yields CDR1 MNHEY and CDR2 SMNVEV (reference sequence). The CDR3 totals 13 residues. Trimming cost V 5 bases and J 5 bases, with 13 bases left between them. The CDR3 DNA follows: TGTGCCAGCAGTCTACAGGGTGGCGACGAGCAGTACTTC. Amino acid sequence: CASSLQGGDEQYF.

The chain combines TRBV2 with TRBJ2-5, with a tentative D call TRBD2 (5 bases). Germline V gene lookup returns CDR1 SNHLY and CDR2 FYNNEI. This CDR3 is 14 amino acids long. The V gene lost 6 bases and the J gene lost 1 base, with 12 bases spanning the gap. The CDR3: CASRGRTGQETQYF. The CDR3 DNA sequence: TGTGCCAGCAGAGGGCGGACTGGCCAAGAGACCCAGTACTTC. The entire variable domain, with the rest obtained from reference TRBV2 and TRBJ2-5, is as follows: EPEVTQTPSHQVTQMGQEVILRCVPISNHLYFYWYRQILGQKVEFLVSFYNNEISEKSEIFDDQFSVERPDGSNFTLKIRSTKLEDSAMYFCASRGRTGQETQYFGPGTRLLVL.

V usage is TRBV5-5 and J usage is TRBJ1-2, with 9 bases identical to TRBD1. The V and J ends lost 0 bases and 7 bases, in that order; junction bases with no gene match: 4. Looked up from germline, CDR1 is SGHKS and CDR2 is YYEKEE (reference sequence). CDR3 size: 14 residues. In DNA, the CDR3 is TGTGCCAGCAGCTTGGGGACAGGGGTAGTTGGCTACACCTTC. As protein: CASSLGTGVVGYTF.

The chain couples TRBV7-2 to TRBJ2-3, with TRBD2 identical over 8 bases. CDR1 and CDR2 from the germline V gene are SGHTA and FQGNSA. This CDR3 has 15 residues. Losses at the gene ends were 2 bases for V and 5 bases for J; bases not matched to a gene: 6. The CDR3 loop is CASSLRAGGKDTQYF. CDR3 nucleotide sequence: TGTGCCAGCAGCTTAAGGGCGGGAGGCAAAGATACGCAGTATTTT.

The chain links TRBV2 to TRBJ1-1, with D possibly matching TRBD1 (5 bases). The CDR3 is 14 residues long. The germline V gene has CDR1 SNHLY and CDR2 FYNNEI. V was shortened by 7 bases and J by 1 base, with 13 bases between the two germline ends. The CDR3 nucleotides are TGTGCCAGCACCAAGGGACTGGCGAACACTGAAGCTTTCTTT. The encoded protein is CASTKGLANTEAFF. The full variable domain, with the rest looked up from reference TRBV2 and TRBJ1-1, is EPEVTQTPSHQVTQMGQEVILRCVPISNHLYFYWYRQILGQKVEFLVSFYNNEISEKSEIFDDQFSVERPDGSNFTLKIRSTKLEDSAMYFCASTKGLANTEAFFGQGTRLTVV.

The J gene is TRBJ1-1, the V gene TRBV11-3; no reliable D call. Germline V CDR1 and CDR2: SGHNT, YENEEA. V lost 2 bases, J lost 0 bases, and 13 bases lay in between. This CDR3 contains 16 residues. Written as DNA, the CDR3 is TGTGCCAGCAGCTTAATGAGCTACCTTATGAACACTGAAGCTTTCTTT. Translated: CASSLMSYLMNTEAFF.

This chain uses TRBV4-1 with TRBJ2-1; weak D call: TRBD2 (5 bases). Trimming stripped 3 bases from V and 8 bases from J, with 8 bases between. Germline CDR1 is MGHRA and CDR2 is YSYEKL. CDR3 size: 12 residues. CDR3 sequence: CASSQGVDEQFF. The CDR3 nucleotides are TGCGCCAGCAGCCAGGGAGTTGATGAGCAGTTCTTC.

The chain combines TRBV6-5 with TRBJ1-4, with D possibly matching TRBD1 (6 bases). The CDR3 has 14 amino acids. Germline V gene sequence: CDR1 MNHEY, CDR2 SVGAGI. V lost 6 bases and J lost 7, with 15 bases in between. CDR3 region: CASSWGQNGEKLFF. DNA for the CDR3: TGTGCCAGCAGCTGGGGGCAGAATGGTGAAAAACTGTTTTTT.

This clone was observed at least ten times. The rearrangement joins TRBV24-1 to TRBJ2-2; 8 nucleotides match TRBD2. Looked up from germline, CDR1 is KGHDR and CDR2 is SFDVKD. Trimming took 2 bases from V and 6 from J; bases not matched to a gene: 7. This CDR3 region has 16 residues. The CDR3 protein is CATSDWGSGEAGELFF. CDR3 sequence (DNA): TGTGCCACCAGTGATTGGGGTAGCGGGGAGGCCGGGGAGCTGTTTTTT.

This clone was counted a few times. The rearrangement uses TRBV11-3 and TRBJ1-2; the D gene is possibly TRBD1 (6 bases). This CDR3 comprises 15 residues. V was cut by 1 base and J by 4 bases, with 13 bases left in between. The germline gives CDR1 SGHNT, CDR2 YENEEA. CDR3 nucleotide sequence: TGTGCCAGCAGCTTAGCTCAGGGGAGTCCCTATGGCTACACCTTC. It is translated as CASSLAQGSPYGYTF.

This clone was recorded only once. The gene calls are TRBV11-3 and TRBJ1-4; the match to TRBD1 covers 7 bases. CDR1 is SGHNT, CDR2 YENEEA, per germline. V trimming: 2 bases; J trimming: 6 bases; junction bases outside the gene matches: 0. This CDR3 is built from 13 residues. In DNA, the CDR3 is TGTGCCAGCAGCTTAACAGGGGATGAAAAACTGTTTTTT. Its protein is CASSLTGDEKLFF.

The chain combines TRBV5-1 with TRBJ2-3, with 8 bases that match TRBD2. The CDR3 is 14 residues long. Germline trimming cut 7 bases from V and 2 bases from J; bases unmatched to any gene: 6. Germline assignment: CDR1 SGHRS and CDR2 YFSETQ. CDR3 protein: CASGTSPPTDTQYF. Written as DNA, the CDR3 is TGCGCCAGCGGGACTAGTCCCCCCACAGATACGCAGTATTTT. Full variable domain (missing parts from reference TRBV5-1 and TRBJ2-3): KAGVTQTPRYLIKTRGQQVTLSCSPISGHRSVSWYQQTPGQGLQFLFEYFSETQRNKGNFPGRFSGRQFSNSRSEMNVSTLELGDSALYLCASGTSPPTDTQYFGPGTRLTVL.